This entry features one T cell receptor (beta chain) sequence. The target of this receptor is not known. The input lacks base qualities; no much larger clone sits a single base away. TCRbeta CDR3 regions were amplified from genomic DNA by means of the immunoSEQ Assay, a bias-controlled multiplex PCR. In the original analysis: Within the assay, amplification of reference gene primers was used to estimate how many nucleated cells each sample contained. To quantify the absolute abundance of each unique TCRbeta CDR3 rearrangement, sequence reads were collapsed and filtered. Productive Simpson clonality was computed per sample as the square root of Simpson's diversity index over productive rearrangements. This is the immuneACCESS table as TCRdb keeps it, with only in-frame sequences that have V and J called. A part of the clones is gone; compared with another copy, unresolved V genes explain less than half, and the rest is unexplained. The D gene and trimming were derived from the DNA, and the V and J assignments and clone size from that table. The sample profile shows 300,000 to 400,000 clones; around 87% of them were found once. The top ten clones comprise more than 5% of the sample.

In Seattle, one collaborating source enrolled patients while the infection was active and tracked those patients longitudinally over the course of disease. The collaborating institutions used their own protocols to collect whole blood in K2EDTA tubes. Collaborator samples were shipped for TCRbeta analysis as frozen whole blood, isolated PBMCs, or DNA extracted from either sample type. The entry originates in a study of blood T cell repertoires in COVID-19 (dated by TCRdb to the early 2020s). In the study overall: Samples from collaborators originated in the United States, Italy and Spain and spanned both the acute and convalescent phases of COVID-19. The material from the prospective study consisted of cDNA or gDNA derived from T cells, B-cell-depleted T cells, or PBMCs. Deeply sampled blood TCRbeta repertoires from subjects exposed to, actively infected with, or recovered from COVID-19 were included in the dataset. The repertoires were made available in a free public database intended to serve as a resource for research on the immune response to SARS-CoV-2. Samples were obtained from the ongoing ImmuneRACE study (first 160 participants) and from 1,254 subjects provided by 6 global collaborators. Sample metadata almost always included a de-identified subject ID, COVID-19 status, age in years and sex. Where available, HLA class I and class II types were taken from metadata supplied by the sample provider and were not determined by assay-based typing. General conclusions and limits of the study: How much clinical and demographic metadata was included differed by source and by participant, and the metadata was provided uncurated.

CDR1 SGHKS and CDR2 YYEKEE are derived from the germline V gene (reference sequence). The germline V and J ends show losses of 4 bases and 4 bases respectively, and no gene match explains 8 bases of the junction. The CDR3 holds 16 amino acids from the cysteine to the phenylalanine. Of all the DNA, just the CDR3 is kept, 48 bases in frame from base 1. This sequence was found in a woman aged 50 to 60 with COVID-19, enrolled during active disease. Specimen: peripheral blood. The receptor chain draws on TRBV5-5 and TRBJ2-1; 10 bases in the junction line up with TRBD2. The CDR3: CASSGVGSGRYNEQFF. The DNA reads as follows: TGTGCCAGCAGCGGGGTGGGTAGCGGGAGGTACAATGAGCAGTTCTTC. The reference TRBV5-5 and TRBJ2-1 proteins fill in what lies around the CDR3, so the full variable domain reads DAGVTQSPTHLIKTRGQQVTLRCSPISGHKSVSWYQQVLGQGPQFIFQYYEKEERGRGNFPDRFSARQFPNYSSELNVNALLLGDSALYLCASSGVGSGRYNEQFFGPGTRLTVL.